These 14 T cell receptor beta chains share one sample of origin, sequenced in a study of cytomegalovirus exposure and HLA in healthy donors. Libraries were prepared by immunoSEQ multiplex PCR; TCRdb keeps only in-frame clonotypes and omits some of them. Of about 110,000 clones listed, roughly 90% are singletons. Sequencing was done on a sample of PBMCs. The receptors come from a woman aged 18-29 years in good health and CMV-seronegative.

The rearrangement uses TRBV4-3 and TRBJ1-2, with 7 bases that match TRBD1. Trimming took 1 base from V and 4 from J; bases not matched to a gene: 3. The CDR3 totals 14 residues. Germline CDR1 and CDR2: LGHNA and YSLEER. The CDR3 nucleotides read TGCGCCAGCAGCCAAGTAACAGGGGCCTATGGCTACACCTTC. Translation: CASSQVTGAYGYTF.

The V call is TRBV29-1, the J call TRBJ1-4; possible D gene TRBD1, 5 bases. Germline-derived CDR1 and CDR2 are SQVTM and ANQGSEA. The CDR3 runs 15 residues. Between the trimmed V and J ends, which lost 1 base and 4 bases, there was a span of 13 bases. CDR3 in amino acids: CSVEVDRDFNEKLFF. In DNA form, the CDR3 reads TGCAGCGTTGAAGTAGACCGGGACTTTAATGAAAAACTGTTTTTT.

This chain joins TRBV27 and TRBJ2-7; 10 nucleotides line up with TRBD1. The CDR3 totals 14 residues. V lost 5 bases, J lost 7 bases, and 8 bases stayed unmatched. Looked up from germline, CDR1 is MNHEY and CDR2 is SMNVEV (reference sequence). CDR3 in amino acids: CASSPGTGASEQYF. CDR3 nucleotides: TGTGCCAGCAGTCCCGGGACAGGGGCCTCAGAGCAGTACTTC.

This clone appeared once. The chain recombines TRBV10-3 with TRBJ1-5; no definite D call. V lost 2 bases, J lost 6 bases, and 11 bases lay in between. Germline values: CDR1 ENHRY, CDR2 SYGVKD. The CDR3 is 14 residues long. The CDR3 spells CAISEAAPGQPQHF. In nucleotides, the CDR3 is TGTGCCATCAGTGAGGCTGCCCCGGGTCAGCCCCAGCATTTT.

V and J are TRBV29-1 and TRBJ2-1; 11 bases align to TRBD2. CDR3 length: 14 residues. The germline gives CDR1 SQVTM, CDR2 ANQGSEA. V trimming: 5 bases; J trimming: 4 bases; junction bases outside the gene matches: 4. In DNA, the CDR3 is TGCAGCGTTTCGGCTAGCGGGAGGTACAATGAGCAGTTCTTC. It translates to CSVSASGRYNEQFF.

This clone has just a few counts. This sequence joins TRBV27 and TRBJ2-7; TRBD1 matches 10 bases. The CDR3 has 14 amino acids. Germline CDR1 MNHEY, CDR2 SMNVEV (reference sequence). Unmatched junction bases numbered 5, after V lost 6 bases and J lost 3 bases. CDR3 residues: CASRGTGDFYEQYF. DNA of the CDR3: TGTGCCAGCAGAGGGACAGGGGACTTCTACGAGCAGTACTTC.

The chain is built from TRBV6-5 and TRBJ2-2; TRBD1 matches at 9 bases. CDR3 size: 14 residues. V gave up 8 bases and J gave up 5 bases; unmatched junction bases: 6. In germline, CDR1 is MNHEY, CDR2 SVGAGI. The CDR3 here is CASSRQGVTGELFF. Here the CDR3 DNA reads TGTGCCAGCTCAAGACAGGGGGTTACCGGGGAGCTGTTTTTT.

This chain joins TRBV30 and TRBJ2-3; 8 bases agree with TRBD2. V was pared by 3 bases and J by 3 bases, with 8 bases of the junction left unmatched. The CDR3 length is 15 residues. The germline gives CDR1 GTSNPN, CDR2 SVGIG (reference sequence). In DNA form, the CDR3 reads TGTGCCTGGAGGATAGCGGGGACGGGGACAGATACGCAGTATTTT. This gives the protein CAWRIAGTGTDTQYF.

The J gene is TRBJ1-6, the V gene TRBV7-9, with a tentative D call TRBD1 (5 bases). Germline V gene data show CDR1 as SEHNR and CDR2 as FQNEAQ (reference sequence). V was clipped by 5 bases and J by 8 bases, with 19 bases between them. This CDR3 spans 16 amino acids. The CDR3 region has the DNA TGTGCCAGCAGCCGACTAGGGACTGGAGGTTATTCACCCCTCCACTTT. This encodes CASSRLGTGGYSPLHF.

This clone was seen only once. V and J are TRBV29-1 and TRBJ1-1, with 8 bases aligning to TRBD1. Germline CDR1 SQVTM, CDR2 ANQGSEA. Unmatched junction bases numbered 9, after V lost 7 bases and J lost 5 bases. The CDR3 length is 13 residues. The CDR3 DNA reads TGCAGCGGAGAGCAACAGGGGGGGACTGAAGCTTTCTTT. It yields the protein CSGEQQGGTEAFF.

The chain uses TRBV13 and TRBJ1-2; D call uncertain. The CDR3 extends over 14 amino acids. CDR1 and CDR2 from the germline V gene are PRHDT and FYEKMQ (reference sequence). Trimming took off 3 bases at V and 5 bases at J, with 13 bases between the two ends. CDR3 protein: CASSFRVPGYGYTF. DNA for the CDR3: TGTGCCAGCAGCTTTAGAGTGCCGGGGTATGGCTACACCTTC. Drawing the rest from reference TRBV13 and TRBJ1-2, the complete variable domain is AAGVIQSPRHLIKEKRETATLKCYPIPRHDTVYWYQQGPGQDPQFLISFYEKMQSDKGSIPDRFSAQQFSDYHSELNMSSLELGDSALYFCASSFRVPGYGYTFGSGTRLTVV.

The chain couples TRBV6-6 to TRBJ2-7, with D possibly matching TRBD2 (5 bases). CDR3 length: 14 amino acids. The V and J ends lost 7 bases and 4 bases respectively, with 17 bases between them. Germline-derived CDR1 and CDR2 are MNHNY and SVGAGI (reference sequence). CDR3 DNA: TGTGCCAGCACCCCTCAAGCCATAGCGTACGAGCAGTACTTC. Its protein product is CASTPQAIAYEQYF.

The V gene is TRBV5-1, the J gene TRBJ2-7, with 13 bases aligning to TRBD2. From germline, CDR1 is SGHRS and CDR2 YFSETQ. The CDR3 spans 19 residues. The J segment lost 0 bases and the V segment lost 5 bases, leaving 14 bases of the junction unmatched. The CDR3 sequence is CASRRRGLAGDLFSYEQYF. DNA of the CDR3: TGCGCCAGCAGACGACGCGGACTAGCGGGGGATCTCTTCTCCTACGAGCAGTACTTC.

The V gene is TRBV28, the J gene TRBJ2-1; TRBD1 matches 11 bases. This CDR3 comprises 17 residues. The V segment lost 6 bases and the J segment 0 bases; nucleotides outside the gene matches: 7. Germline V lookup: CDR1 MDHEN, CDR2 SYDVKM. Here the CDR3 DNA reads TGTGCCAGCAGCGAGGGGGACAGGGGGTTCTCCTACAATGAGCAGTTCTTC. Translated, it gives CASSEGDRGFSYNEQFF.